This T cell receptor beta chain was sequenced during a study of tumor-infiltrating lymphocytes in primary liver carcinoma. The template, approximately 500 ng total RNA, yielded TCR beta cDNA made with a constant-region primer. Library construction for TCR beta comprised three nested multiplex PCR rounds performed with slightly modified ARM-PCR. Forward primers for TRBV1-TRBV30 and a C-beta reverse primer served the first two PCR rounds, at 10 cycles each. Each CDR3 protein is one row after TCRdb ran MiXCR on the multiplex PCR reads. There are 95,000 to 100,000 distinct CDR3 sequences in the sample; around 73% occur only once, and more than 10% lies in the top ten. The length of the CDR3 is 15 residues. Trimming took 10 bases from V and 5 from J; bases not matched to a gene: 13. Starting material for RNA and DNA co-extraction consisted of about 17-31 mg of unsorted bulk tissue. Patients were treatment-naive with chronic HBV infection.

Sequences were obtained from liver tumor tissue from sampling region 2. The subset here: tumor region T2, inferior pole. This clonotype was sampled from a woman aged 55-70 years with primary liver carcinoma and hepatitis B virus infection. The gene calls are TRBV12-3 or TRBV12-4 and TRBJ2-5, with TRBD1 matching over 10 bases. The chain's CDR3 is CANRLRTGGRETQYF. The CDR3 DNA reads TGTGCCAACAGACTTCGGACAGGGGGGAGGGAGACCCAGTACTTC.